These 30 T cell receptor beta chains came from one sample sequenced in a study of cytomegalovirus exposure and HLA in healthy donors. Researchers ran the PCR with 60 Vbeta and 13 Jbeta primers. Produced via immunoSEQ multiplex PCR; TCRdb's table is partial and in-frame only. The sample gives over 150,000 clones, more than 75% of which show up once; roughly 8% is in the top ten. Input material: PBMCs. The receptors were sampled from a young man in good health and CMV-seropositive.

The genes are TRBV6-5 and TRBJ2-1, with TRBD2 matching 11 bases. The ends lost 7 bases at V and 6 bases at J; junction bases unmatched: 8. Germline V gene data show CDR1 as MNHEY and CDR2 as SVGAGI. The CDR3 is 15 residues long. The CDR3: CASISTSGVTNEQFF. The CDR3 nucleotides read TGTGCCAGCATCTCGACTAGCGGGGTCACCAATGAGCAGTTCTTC.

This chain links TRBV5-6 with TRBJ1-6; TRBD1 might be the D (5 bases). The CDR3 runs 15 residues. CDR1 is SGHDT and CDR2 is YYEEEE in the germline V gene. Trimming left V 7 bases short and J 0 bases short, with 11 bases between. The CDR3 loop reads CASSSGGSYNSPLHF. CDR3 in DNA: TGTGCCAGCTCCAGCGGGGGCTCCTATAATTCACCCCTCCACTTT.

This clone was observed a single time. The chain carries TRBV6-5 and TRBJ1-5; D unresolved. Trimming cost V 2 bases and J 3 bases, with 5 bases left between them. Germline V lookup: CDR1 MNHEY, CDR2 SVGAGI. The CDR3 totals 13 residues. CDR3 loop: CASSYELNQPQHF. CDR3 nucleotide sequence: TGTGCCAGCAGTTACGAACTCAATCAGCCCCAGCATTTT.

The V and J genes are TRBV6-5 and TRBJ1-1; 8 positions agree with TRBD1. This CDR3 is 16 amino acids long. V shed 2 bases, J shed 4 bases, and the junction held 9 bases outside the gene matches. CDR1 is MNHEY and CDR2 is SVGAGI in the germline V gene. DNA of the CDR3: TGTGCCAGCAGTTACGAGGCAGGGGGCGAGGCCACTGAAGCTTTCTTT. This encodes CASSYEAGGEATEAFF.

The chain is built from TRBV27 and TRBJ2-7, with TRBD2 identical over 8 bases. The ends lost 4 bases at V and 6 bases at J; junction bases unmatched: 14. Germline CDR1 is MNHEY and CDR2 is SMNVEV (reference sequence). The CDR3 runs 16 residues. DNA for the CDR3: TGTGCCAGCAGTTCCCCCTCCGGGACTAGGGTTTCCGAGCAGTACTTC. Protein product: CASSSPSGTRVSEQYF.

The CDR3 here is CASSLLAGDAHEQFF. CDR3 DNA: TGCGCCAGCAGCTTGCTGGCGGGAGACGCCCATGAGCAGTTCTTC. The chain has TRBV5-1 and TRBJ2-1; the match to TRBD2 covers 7 bases. The ends lost 1 base at V and 8 bases at J; junction bases unmatched: 9. The CDR3 runs to 15 residues. Germline V gene data show CDR1 as SGHRS and CDR2 as YFSETQ.

This clone was recorded a few times. The chain joins TRBV7-9 to TRBJ1-4, with D perhaps matching TRBD1 (5 bases). CDR3 size: 14 residues. Per germline, CDR1 SEHNR and CDR2 FQNEAQ (reference sequence). V shed 0 bases and J shed 8 bases, with 10 bases lying between them. CDR3 sequence reads: CASSLAGVGEKLFF. CDR3 nucleotides: TGTGCCAGCAGCTTAGCAGGGGTGGGGGAAAAACTGTTTTTT.

This clone was seen only a few times. The J gene is TRBJ1-2, the V gene TRBV28, with TRBD1 matching over 8 bases. V was pared by 7 bases and J by 4 bases, with 8 bases of the junction left unmatched. The CDR3 length is 14 residues. CDR1 MDHEN and CDR2 SYDVKM come from the germline V gene. CDR3 sequence reads: CASTAQGAVYGYTF. CDR3 bases: TGTGCCAGCACTGCTCAGGGGGCCGTCTATGGCTACACCTTC.

In its sample, this clone was seen a few times. This chain uses TRBV5-4 with TRBJ2-5; TRBD1 matches 10 bases. Germline CDR1 reads SGHNT; CDR2 reads YYREEE (reference sequence). The CDR3 spans 14 residues. Trimming at V came to 3 bases and at J to 5 bases, leaving 4 bases not matched to a gene. CDR3 nucleotide sequence: TGTGCCAGCAGCTCGACAGGGGGCCCGGAGACCCAGTACTTC. Residues: CASSSTGGPETQYF.

This chain links TRBV19 with TRBJ1-3; D might be TRBD1 (5 bases). V was pared by 8 bases and J by 0 bases, with 17 bases between. The germline V gene has CDR1 LNHDA and CDR2 SQIVND (reference sequence). The CDR3 is 16 residues long. The CDR3 sequence: CASRDLTGYSGNTIYF. Written as DNA, the CDR3 is TGTGCCAGTCGCGATCTCACAGGCTACTCTGGAAACACCATATATTTT.

The chain employs TRBV4-3 and TRBJ1-3; the D gene is possibly TRBD1 (5 bases). Germline V lookup: CDR1 LGHNA, CDR2 YSLEER. Trimming shortened V by 4 bases and J by 0 bases, and 13 bases separated the two germline ends. The CDR3 has 16 amino acids. The CDR3 DNA is TGCGCCAGCAGCCGAACAGGCTTGAACTCTGGAAACACCATATATTTT. It specifies CASSRTGLNSGNTIYF.

V gene TRBV4-1 combines with J gene TRBJ1-6; 10 bases are a match to TRBD1. V was pared by 0 bases and J by 8 bases, with 1 base of the junction left unmatched. CDR1 and CDR2 (germline): MGHRA, YSYEKL. This CDR3 contains 15 residues. Here the CDR3 reads CASSQETGGDSPLHF. CDR3 nucleotides: TGCGCCAGCAGCCAAGAGACAGGGGGCGATTCACCCCTCCACTTT.

This clone was counted between two and nine times. The CDR3: CASSVERSSYNEQFF. CDR3 nucleotides: TGTGCCAGTTCAGTGGAGCGGAGCTCCTACAATGAGCAGTTCTTC. The V gene is TRBV19, the J gene TRBJ2-1, with a weak D call TRBD2 (5 bases). Germline-derived CDR1 and CDR2 are LNHDA and SQIVND (reference sequence). The CDR3 runs to 15 residues. With 8 bases removed from V and 0 bases from J, the gap between germline ends came to 14 bases.

The rearrangement joins TRBV5-8 to TRBJ2-6; D remains ambiguous. The CDR3 consists of 14 residues. Trimming pared 1 base from V and 2 bases from J, leaving 4 bases between. The germline CDR1 and CDR2 sequences are SGHTS and YDEGEE. The CDR3 loop reads CASSLYTGANVLTF. DNA for the CDR3: TGTGCCAGCAGCTTGTACACTGGGGCCAACGTCCTGACTTTC.

The chain uses TRBV27 and TRBJ2-7; the match to TRBD2 covers 15 bases. J was trimmed by 6 bases and V by 4 bases; bases with no gene match: 4. Germline assignment: CDR1 MNHEY and CDR2 SMNVEV (reference sequence). The CDR3 loop spans 15 amino acids. CDR3 bases: TGTGCCAGCAGTTCGGCGGGACTAGCGGGAGGCGAGCAGTACTTC. This encodes CASSSAGLAGGEQYF.

The chain is built from TRBV2 and TRBJ1-2; unclear D gene. The CDR3 loop spans 12 amino acids. In germline, CDR1 is SNHLY, CDR2 FYNNEI. V was pared by 7 bases and J by 4 bases, with 10 bases between. CDR3 coding DNA: TGTGCCAGCACCGAGACACCCTATGGCTACACCTTC. Residues: CASTETPYGYTF.

The J gene is TRBJ2-7, the V gene TRBV19; the D gene is possibly TRBD1 (6 bases). Germline values: CDR1 LNHDA, CDR2 SQIVND (reference sequence). The CDR3 is 11 amino acids. V shed 8 bases and J shed 6 bases, with 11 bases lying between them. The CDR3 nucleotides are TGTGCCAGTGGAGGCAGGGGCGAGCAGTACTTC. It encodes CASGGRGEQYF.

This clone was recorded a few times. The chain carries TRBV6-5 and TRBJ1-1, with D maybe TRBD1 (5 bases). This CDR3 has 14 amino acids. The V and J ends lost 6 bases and 4 bases respectively, with 15 bases between them. From germline, CDR1 is MNHEY and CDR2 SVGAGI. CDR3: CASRAREEVTEAFF. CDR3 DNA sequence: TGTGCCAGCAGAGCCAGGGAGGAGGTCACTGAAGCTTTCTTT.

This clone was seen just once. The rearrangement uses TRBV29-1 and TRBJ2-2; 7 bases are a match to TRBD1. Germline-derived CDR1 and CDR2 are SQVTM and ANQGSEA. V lost 1 base to trimming and J lost 5 bases; unmatched junction nucleotides: 7. The CDR3 is made up of 15 amino acids. CDR3 in DNA: TGCAGCGTTGAAGGCTCCTCACAGGGGACCGGGGAGCTGTTTTTT. Translating it yields CSVEGSSQGTGELFF.

The rearrangement joins TRBV7-9 to TRBJ1-2; 8 bases line up with TRBD1. The CDR3 is 13 amino acids. Unmatched junction bases numbered 7, after V lost 5 bases and J lost 8 bases. Germline CDR1 SEHNR, CDR2 FQNEAQ (reference sequence). The DNA of the CDR3 is TGTGCCAGCAGCCCCCGGACAGGGACCGGCTACACCTTC. It yields the protein CASSPRTGTGYTF.

This chain joins TRBV2 and TRBJ1-3, with 9 bases that match TRBD1. This CDR3 is 14 amino acids long. V lost 7 bases, J lost 4 bases, and 5 bases stayed unmatched. Germline CDR1 SNHLY, CDR2 FYNNEI. Here the CDR3 DNA reads TGTGCCAGCAAAACCGGGACAGGGGGAAACACCATATATTTT. This encodes CASKTGTGGNTIYF.

The V call is TRBV30, the J call TRBJ2-5; D might be TRBD2 (5 bases). The CDR3 has 13 residues. Deletions cut 2 bases from V and 9 bases from J, with 16 bases between. The germline gives CDR1 GTSNPN, CDR2 SVGIG (reference sequence). For the CDR3, the DNA is TGTGCCTGGAGTCTGGACCCCTCGGGGTCCCAGTACTTC. Translating it yields CAWSLDPSGSQYF.

CDR3 in amino acids: CASRGGTNYGYTF. Written as DNA, the CDR3 is TGTGCCAGCAGGGGGGGAACGAACTATGGCTACACCTTC. The V call is TRBV2, the J call TRBJ1-2, with D tentatively TRBD1 (5 bases). The CDR3 sequence is 13 residues long. Germline CDR1 and CDR2: SNHLY and FYNNEI. V shed 6 bases and J shed 2 bases, with 10 bases lying between them.

This rearrangement joins TRBV30 to TRBJ1-2; weak D call: TRBD1 (5 bases). The CDR3 is made up of 12 amino acids. V was trimmed by 3 bases and J by 6 bases, leaving 11 bases between them. Looked up from germline, CDR1 is GTSNPN and CDR2 is SVGIG (reference sequence). In nucleotides, the CDR3 is TGTGCCTGGAGCCCCAGGGTTGATGGCTACACCTTC. This translates into CAWSPRVDGYTF.

The chain is built from TRBV5-1 and TRBJ2-3, with 8 bases identical to TRBD1. The V gene's germline CDR1 is SGHRS and CDR2 YFSETQ. The CDR3 spans 15 residues. With 0 bases clipped from V and 3 bases from J, the junction kept 3 bases outside the gene matches. The CDR3 DNA reads as TGCGCCAGCAGCTTGGGGACAGGGCCGACAGATACGCAGTATTTT. Translating gives CASSLGTGPTDTQYF.

In this sample, this clone turned up a few times. This chain links TRBV7-9 with TRBJ2-2; D is ambiguous. Looked up from germline, CDR1 is SEHNR and CDR2 is FQNEAQ (reference sequence). This CDR3 is 12 amino acids long. With 2 bases removed from V and 11 bases from J, the gap between germline ends came to 9 bases. The CDR3 region is CASSLNKQELFF. CDR3 nucleotide sequence: TGTGCCAGCAGCTTAAACAAACAAGAGCTGTTTTTT.

The V call is TRBV5-1, the J call TRBJ2-2, with D possibly matching TRBD2 (6 bases). The V gene's germline CDR1 is SGHRS and CDR2 YFSETQ. This CDR3 is built from 15 residues. The V and J ends lost 1 base and 4 bases respectively, with 11 bases between them. The CDR3 region is CASSLTAGSTGELFF. Written as DNA, the CDR3 is TGCGCCAGCAGCTTGACAGCGGGCAGCACCGGGGAGCTGTTTTTT.

The chain recombines TRBV4-3 with TRBJ1-2, with TRBD1 as a possible D gene (5 bases). The CDR3 totals 14 residues. The germline V gene has CDR1 LGHNA and CDR2 YSLEER. The V and J ends lost 2 bases and 4 bases respectively, with 11 bases between them. CDR3 loop: CASSQPLGGYGYTF. For the CDR3, the DNA is TGCGCCAGCAGCCAACCACTGGGGGGCTATGGCTACACCTTC.

This sequence joins TRBV28 and TRBJ1-4; D unresolved. CDR1 and CDR2 (germline): MDHEN, SYDVKM. The V end lost 2 bases, the J end lost 0 bases, and 7 bases lay between the germline ends. The CDR3 is 15 residues long. The CDR3: CASSLEVATNEKLFF. The CDR3 DNA sequence: TGTGCCAGCAGTTTAGAGGTGGCAACTAATGAAAAACTGTTTTTT.

This clone has only one observation. The V and J genes are TRBV19 and TRBJ2-1; 10 bases are a match to TRBD2. This CDR3 is 15 amino acids long. Trimming at V came to 8 bases and at J to 7 bases, leaving 11 bases not matched to a gene. Germline-derived CDR1 and CDR2 are LNHDA and SQIVND (reference sequence). The chain's CDR3 is CASRLAAGGGNEQFF. The CDR3 nucleotides read TGTGCCAGTCGGTTAGCAGCGGGAGGGGGGAATGAGCAGTTCTTC.